Presented here are 13 T cell receptor beta chains from one specimen sequenced in a study of blood T cell repertoires in COVID-19. Generated by immunoSEQ multiplex PCR, the TCRdb table keeps only in-frame clones and is missing some. The sample yields about 77,000 clones, 75% to 85% seen once. The material sequenced was peripheral blood. These receptors were taken from a woman in her 70s with acute or convalescent COVID-19.

This rearrangement joins TRBV7-3 to TRBJ1-1, with D unclear. The length of the CDR3 is 14 residues. The V gene lost 5 bases and the J gene lost 4 bases, with 14 bases spanning the gap. Germline CDR1 reads SGHTA; CDR2 reads FQGTGA. The CDR3 sequence is CASSTSGLPTEAFF. The CDR3 coding sequence is TGTGCCAGCAGCACATCGGGTCTTCCCACTGAAGCTTTCTTT.

The rearrangement uses TRBV7-9 and TRBJ2-2; TRBD1 agrees at 7 bases. The CDR3 runs 16 residues. From germline, CDR1 is SEHNR and CDR2 FQNEAQ (reference sequence). With V trimmed by 4 bases and J by 1 base, 6 bases remained unmatched. The CDR3 DNA reads TGTGCCAGCAGCTGGTCGGGACAGAGGAACACCGGGGAGCTGTTTTTT. It is translated as CASSWSGQRNTGELFF.

The chain couples TRBV7-8 to TRBJ2-7, with a possible D match to TRBD1 (6 bases). V was pared by 3 bases and J by 2 bases, with 11 bases between. Germline CDR1 is SGHVS and CDR2 is FQNEAQ. This CDR3 spans 14 amino acids. CDR3 protein: CASSFFGQTYEQYF. The CDR3 coding sequence is TGTGCCAGCAGCTTTTTCGGACAGACCTACGAGCAGTACTTC.

This chain joins TRBV19 and TRBJ1-6, with 7 positions matching TRBD1. J was trimmed by 6 bases and V by 6 bases; bases with no gene match: 8. Germline V CDR1 and CDR2: LNHDA, SQIVND (reference sequence). The CDR3 length is 15 residues. CDR3 sequence (DNA): TGTGCCAGTAGCAGAGGACAGGAGCTTAATTCACCCCTCCACTTT. It codes for CASSRGQELNSPLHF.

This rearrangement joins TRBV5-5 to TRBJ2-7; D is ambiguous. V was shortened by 0 bases and J by 1 base, with 11 bases between the two germline ends. This CDR3 is 15 amino acids long. Germline V gives CDR1 SGHKS, CDR2 YYEKEE (reference sequence). The CDR3 here is CASSLVPQMSYEQYF. CDR3 bases: TGTGCCAGCAGCTTGGTACCCCAGATGTCCTACGAGCAGTACTTC.

This clone is categorized as medium-sized. The V gene is TRBV19, the J gene TRBJ1-2; 7 bases are shared with TRBD1. The CDR3 is 14 amino acids. The germline gives CDR1 LNHDA, CDR2 SQIVND (reference sequence). J lost 7 bases, V lost 5 bases, and 10 bases had no gene match. DNA for the CDR3: TGTGCCAGTAGTCCCAGGGGGGCCTATCTTGGCTACACCTTC. Amino acids: CASSPRGAYLGYTF.

V and J are TRBV19 and TRBJ1-5, with D possibly TRBD1 on 6 matching bases. This CDR3 has 13 amino acids. The V and J ends lost 4 bases and 7 bases respectively, with 11 bases between them. CDR1 is LNHDA and CDR2 is SQIVND in the germline V gene (reference sequence). CDR3 in amino acids: CASSKQGTQPQHF. The CDR3 DNA follows: TGTGCCAGTAGTAAACAGGGAACGCAGCCCCAGCATTTT.

The V gene is TRBV18, the J gene TRBJ2-3; 7 nucleotides align to TRBD1. The germline gives CDR1 KGHSH, CDR2 LQKENI. Trimming removed 6 bases from V and 2 bases from J; junction bases left unmatched: 8. The CDR3 has 15 amino acids. This chain's CDR3 is CASSHRTGDTDTQYF. CDR3 in DNA: TGTGCCAGCTCCCACCGGACAGGAGACACAGATACGCAGTATTTT.

The chain uses TRBV3-1 (or the pseudogene TRBV3-2) and TRBJ1-5, with D possibly matching TRBD1 (5 bases). The CDR3 is made up of 16 amino acids. V lost 3 bases, J lost 1 base, and 13 bases lay in between. CDR1 is LGHDT and CDR2 is YNNKEL in the germline V gene (reference sequence). The CDR3 spells CASSQARGGSNQPQHF. In nucleotides, the CDR3 is TGTGCCAGCAGCCAGGCGAGGGGAGGGAGCAATCAGCCCCAGCATTTT.

The rearrangement links TRBV15 to TRBJ2-7; 8 positions match TRBD1. V gave up 4 bases and J gave up 4 bases; unmatched junction bases: 12. Germline CDR1 is LNHNV and CDR2 is YYDKDF (reference sequence). This CDR3 is built from 16 residues. Written as DNA, the CDR3 is TGTGCCACCAGCACCACAACGGACAGGGCAGGGTACGAGCAGTACTTC. Its protein is CATSTTTDRAGYEQYF.

This clone was found once. The chain carries TRBV2 and TRBJ1-4, with D hard to call. V lost 1 base to trimming and J lost 2 bases, with 11 bases between them. The CDR3 has 16 residues. Germline CDR1 SNHLY, CDR2 FYNNEI. The CDR3 sequence is CASSEEGDFTNEKLFF. Here the CDR3 DNA reads TGTGCCAGCAGTGAAGAGGGAGATTTCACTAATGAAAAACTGTTTTTT.

V usage is TRBV5-1 and J usage is TRBJ2-1, with D perhaps matching TRBD2 (5 bases). The germline gives CDR1 SGHRS, CDR2 YFSETQ. The CDR3 runs to 13 residues. Trimming stripped 0 bases from V and 9 bases from J, with 10 bases between. The CDR3 region has the DNA TGCGCCAGCAGCTTGGTACTAGTCAGTGAGCAGTTCTTC. Translating gives CASSLVLVSEQFF.

The chain carries TRBV19 and TRBJ2-7; 7 nucleotides match TRBD1. The germline V gene has CDR1 LNHDA and CDR2 SQIVND (reference sequence). Trimming removed 6 bases from V and 2 bases from J; junction bases left unmatched: 4. This CDR3 has 13 amino acids. The DNA of the CDR3 is TGTGCCAGTAGATTGACAGGGACCTACGAGCAGTACTTC. Its translation is CASRLTGTYEQYF.